The clone carrying this T cell receptor (beta chain) was counted between two and nine times. Its target is unknown. One junction end does not reproduce the germline sequence, and a read error may be involved. RNA transcripts gave rise to amplified TCR beta CDR3 regions. The HTBI primer set was used in a first-round RT-PCR of the TCR CDR3. TCRdb used MiXCR to reprocess the multiplex PCR reads, holding one entry per CDR3 protein. The table lists about 840,000 distinct CDR3 sequences, about 38% of them singletons, with roughly 8.3% in the top ten. Looked up from germline, CDR1 is SGHTA and CDR2 is FQGTGA. The CDR3 runs 16 residues. The entry originates in a study of T cells in Graves' hyperthyroidism and ophthalmopathy. Whole-study context: Upon initial diagnosis and before any treatment, peripheral blood was collected. Whole-study results and caveats: With a median lead of around 6.7 months before onset, the model predicted ophthalmopathy.

V usage is TRBV7-3 and J usage is TRBJ1-1; 10 bases are a match to TRBD1. The sequencing input was blood. This receptor was obtained from a man younger than 30 with Graves' hyperthyroidism. The CDR3: CASSLRTGGPNTEAFF. The CDR3 coding sequence is TGTGCCAGCAGTTTAAGGACAGGGGGACCGAACACTGAAGCTTTCTTT.